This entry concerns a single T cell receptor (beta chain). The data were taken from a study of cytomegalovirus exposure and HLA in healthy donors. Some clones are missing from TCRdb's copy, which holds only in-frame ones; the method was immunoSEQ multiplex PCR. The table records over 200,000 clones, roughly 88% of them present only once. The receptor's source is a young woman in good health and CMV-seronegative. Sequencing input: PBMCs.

The CDR3 is CASSGSGVQETQYF. The CDR3 DNA follows: TGTGCCAGCAGTGGAAGCGGAGTACAAGAGACCCAGTACTTC. This chain connects TRBV2 to TRBJ2-5; possibly TRBD2 for D (5 bases). V dropped 4 bases and J dropped 2 bases, with 11 bases sitting between them. The CDR3 length is 14 residues. CDR1 and CDR2 from the germline V gene are SNHLY and FYNNEI.